The sample holds one count of the clone carrying this T cell receptor beta chain. The authors reverse transcribed all of the isolated RNA, so sequencing captured expressed TCRB transcripts. Repertoires were generated with immunoSEQ multiplex PCR, while TCRdb's copy carries only in-frame clones and drops some. This sample carries hundreds of thousands of clones, 55% to 70% of them seen once, and the ten largest clones take approximately 0.05%. The germline V gene has CDR1 GTSNPN and CDR2 SVGIG (reference sequence). The CDR3 extends over 11 amino acids. V shed 2 bases and J shed 5 bases, with 6 bases lying between them. The record originates from a study of beta chain features in type 1 diabetes.

The TCR was taken from a man aged 25-45 years in good health. Input material: naive CD4+ T cells from blood. This chain links TRBV30 with TRBJ2-5; the D is unclear. This CDR3 reads CAWSLIETQYF. CDR3 coding DNA: TGTGCCTGGAGTCTTATCGAGACCCAGTACTTC.